These 26 T cell receptor beta chains were sequenced from one sample in a study of blood T cell repertoires in COVID-19. TCRdb's table, derived via immunoSEQ multiplex PCR, lists solely in-frame clones and lacks some. The data hold more than 120,000 clones, with about 85% observed a single time. Sequenced: peripheral blood. The receptors stem from a human donor with acute or convalescent COVID-19. The donor label of this sample is uncertain.

This clone was observed a handful of times. This chain links TRBV30 with TRBJ1-2, with TRBD1 matching 11 bases. The J segment lost 8 bases and the V segment lost 5 bases, leaving 19 bases of the junction unmatched. The CDR3 is made up of 17 amino acids. Germline V gene sequence: CDR1 GTSNPN, CDR2 SVGIG (reference sequence). CDR3 in DNA: TGTGCCTGGGGTTTCGTCGGGACAGGGGGTTCGTCTCGAGGCTACACCTTC. Translating it yields CAWGFVGTGGSSRGYTF.

The chain uses TRBV7-2 and TRBJ2-7; unclear D gene. V was cut by 1 base and J by 3 bases, with 19 bases left in between. This CDR3 has 17 amino acids. Germline V gene lookup returns CDR1 SGHTA and CDR2 FQGNSA. CDR3 sequence: CASSLGRGRRKYYEQYV. The CDR3 DNA is TGTGCCAGCAGCTTAGGGCGCGGTCGACGGAAGTACTACGAGCAGTACGTC.

The V and J genes are TRBV18 and TRBJ2-5; tentative D call: TRBD1 (6 bases). Deletions cut 3 bases from V and 2 bases from J, with 10 bases between. The CDR3 runs to 14 residues. Looked up from germline, CDR1 is KGHSH and CDR2 is LQKENI. CDR3 nucleotide sequence: TGTGCCAGCTCACCCCGGACAGATCAAGAGACCCAGTACTTC. Its protein product is CASSPRTDQETQYF.

The V call is TRBV27, the J call TRBJ1-1; 8 nucleotides line up with TRBD1. Germline CDR1 and CDR2: MNHEY and SMNVEV (reference sequence). The V gene end was trimmed by 2 bases and the J gene end by 4 bases; junction bases not matched to a gene: 6. There are 15 residues in the CDR3. CDR3 loop: CASSLLRQGPTEAFF. CDR3 sequence (DNA): TGTGCCAGCAGTTTACTCCGACAGGGGCCCACTGAAGCTTTCTTT.

The CDR3 loop is CASTPQDSTRSEAFF. CDR3 in DNA: TGTGCCAGCACCCCCCAGGACAGTACCAGATCTGAAGCTTTCTTT. The chain has TRBV6-2 or TRBV6-3 and TRBJ1-1, with a tentative D call TRBD1 (6 bases). Germline lookup yields CDR1 MNHEY and CDR2 SVGEGT. V was cut by 7 bases and J by 6 bases, with 21 bases left in between. This CDR3 has 15 residues.

The V gene is TRBV7-6, the J gene TRBJ2-7, with 8 bases lining up with TRBD1. This CDR3 spans 15 amino acids. Germline V CDR1 and CDR2: SGHVS, FNYEAQ. The V and J ends lost 1 base and 2 bases, in that order; junction bases with no gene match: 4. CDR3 amino acids: CASSLGRGLAYEQYV. In DNA, the CDR3 is TGTGCCAGCAGCTTAGGCAGGGGGCTTGCCTACGAGCAGTACGTC.

This sequence joins TRBV4-3 and TRBJ2-7, with TRBD1 identical over 11 bases. The junction had 5 bases not matched to a gene; V was cut back by 4 bases and J by 6 bases. The CDR3 runs 14 residues. Germline V gene lookup returns CDR1 LGHNA and CDR2 YSLEER. CDR3 bases: TGCGCCAGCAGCCCCGGACAGGGGGCTGGCGAGCAGTACGTC. It translates to CASSPGQGAGEQYV.

The chain's CDR3 is CASSLGPGLNYGYTF. CDR3 sequence (DNA): TGTGCCAGCAGCTTAGGACCAGGGCTGAACTATGGCTACACCTTC. V gene TRBV7-6 combines with J gene TRBJ1-2; D is perhaps TRBD1 (5 bases). The CDR3 is 15 residues long. The germline CDR1 and CDR2 sequences are SGHVS and FNYEAQ. Trimming removed 1 base at V and 2 bases at J, with 11 bases between.

V gene TRBV5-1 combines with J gene TRBJ2-1; the D gene is possibly TRBD2 (6 bases). The ends were cut back, 0 bases at V and 7 bases at J, with 20 bases in the middle. The germline gives CDR1 SGHRS, CDR2 YFSETQ. The CDR3 has 17 residues. The chain's CDR3 is CASSLVAGPTGRNEQFF. CDR3 DNA: TGCGCCAGCAGCTTGGTGGCGGGACCAACAGGTAGGAATGAGCAGTTCTTC.

This clone was counted a single time. This chain connects TRBV11-3 to TRBJ2-3; TRBD2 might be the D (7 bases). There are 16 residues in the CDR3. Trimming left V 1 base short and J 5 bases short, with 16 bases between. Germline V CDR1 and CDR2: SGHNT, YENEEA. CDR3 sequence: CASSLGEGRGQDTQYF. Written as DNA, the CDR3 is TGTGCCAGCAGCTTAGGAGAGGGGCGGGGGCAAGATACGCAGTATTTT.

This rearrangement joins TRBV19 to TRBJ2-1; TRBD2 aligns across 8 bases. The V gene's germline CDR1 is LNHDA and CDR2 SQIVND (reference sequence). The CDR3 totals 14 residues. The junction had 2 bases not matched to a gene; V was cut back by 4 bases and J by 3 bases. The CDR3 nucleotides read TGTGCCAGTAGTAGCGGGGGGCACTACAATGAGCAGTTCTTC. As protein: CASSSGGHYNEQFF.

The J gene is TRBJ1-4, the V gene TRBV28; unclear D gene. The CDR3 consists of 14 residues. CDR1 and CDR2 (germline): MDHEN, SYDVKM. With 5 bases removed from V and 0 bases from J, the gap between germline ends came to 7 bases. The CDR3 here is CASSRVSTNEKLFF. The CDR3 DNA sequence: TGTGCCAGCAGTCGTGTATCAACTAATGAAAAACTGTTTTTT.

V is TRBV14 and J is TRBJ2-5; 7 bases align to TRBD2. This CDR3 spans 13 amino acids. Germline lookup yields CDR1 SGHDN and CDR2 FVKESK. The J segment lost 13 bases and the V segment lost 0 bases, leaving 8 bases of the junction unmatched. The CDR3 sequence: CASSQELTSEPYF. As DNA, the CDR3 is TGTGCCAGCAGCCAAGAATTAACTAGCGAGCCGTACTTC.

The rearrangement joins TRBV7-2 to TRBJ1-1; 12 positions agree with TRBD1. With 5 bases clipped from V and 4 bases from J, the junction kept 5 bases outside the gene matches. The germline gives CDR1 SGHTA, CDR2 FQGNSA. The CDR3 totals 15 residues. The CDR3 loop reads CASSLGTGGGTEAFF. The CDR3 coding sequence is TGTGCCAGCAGCCTAGGGACAGGGGGCGGCACTGAAGCTTTCTTT.

The rearrangement joins TRBV11-1 to TRBJ2-2, with a weak D call TRBD1 (5 bases). The germline V gene encodes CDR1 SGHAT and CDR2 FQDESV (reference sequence). The CDR3 is 13 amino acids. The V and J ends lost 5 bases and 5 bases respectively, with 9 bases between them. The CDR3 loop is CASSPRQTGELFF. CDR3 nucleotide sequence: TGTGCCAGCAGCCCTAGACAGACCGGGGAGCTGTTTTTT.

The gene calls are TRBV6-1 and TRBJ1-1; D gene unclear. This CDR3 comprises 14 residues. Germline V gives CDR1 MNHNS, CDR2 SASEGT. Trimming shortened V by 2 bases and J by 7 bases, and 14 bases separated the two germline ends. The CDR3: CASSEPEVTVEAFF. In DNA, the CDR3 is TGTGCCAGCAGTGAACCTGAAGTAACAGTTGAAGCTTTCTTT.

This clone was counted between two and nine times. The V and J genes are TRBV5-4 and TRBJ1-2; no definite D call. Germline-derived CDR1 and CDR2 are SGHNT and YYREEE (reference sequence). The CDR3 has 15 residues. The V end was cut by 5 bases, the J end by 1 base, with 15 bases between. The CDR3, as DNA: TGTGCCAGCAGTGATAAAAGACTAGTTAACTATGGCTACACCTTC. It encodes CASSDKRLVNYGYTF.

This chain joins TRBV6-2 or TRBV6-3 and TRBJ2-1; 9 bases align to TRBD2. Germline assignment: CDR1 MNHEY and CDR2 SVGEGT. The CDR3 totals 17 residues. The V and J ends lost 6 bases and 2 bases, in that order; junction bases with no gene match: 11. The CDR3 reads CASSGYLAGTAYNEQFF. For the CDR3, the DNA is TGTGCCAGCAGCGGTTACCTAGCGGGAACGGCCTACAATGAGCAGTTCTTC.

This sequence joins TRBV5-4 and TRBJ1-2; D uncertain. CDR3 length: 15 amino acids. CDR1 and CDR2 (germline): SGHNT, YYREEE (reference sequence). Trimming removed 0 bases from V and 4 bases from J, with 13 bases in between. DNA for the CDR3: TGTGCCAGCAGCTTGGGTAGTTCGGTTAGCTATGGCTACACCTTC. The encoded protein is CASSLGSSVSYGYTF.

V is TRBV7-2 and J is TRBJ2-7; the D gene is possibly TRBD1 (6 bases). Germline V lookup: CDR1 SGHTA, CDR2 FQGNSA. Trimming pared 4 bases from V and 4 bases from J, leaving 17 bases between. The CDR3 is made up of 15 amino acids. CDR3 in DNA: TGTGCCAGCAGCTCCACCGGGACATCCCTTTACGAGCAGTACTTC. Encoded protein: CASSSTGTSLYEQYF.

The chain joins TRBV28 to TRBJ2-1, with D possibly matching TRBD2 (5 bases). V shed 3 bases and J shed 0 bases, with 6 bases lying between them. Germline V lookup: CDR1 MDHEN, CDR2 SYDVKM. CDR3 length: 14 residues. The CDR3 loop is CASSFAGSYNEQFF. The CDR3 DNA is TGTGCCAGCAGTTTTGCGGGCTCCTACAATGAGCAGTTCTTC.

The V and J genes are TRBV6-5 and TRBJ1-4; 10 bases align to TRBD1. Unmatched junction bases numbered 4, after V lost 0 bases and J lost 6 bases. The germline V gene encodes CDR1 MNHEY and CDR2 SVGAGI. The CDR3 is made up of 16 amino acids. The CDR3 here is CASSYSSGTGDEKLFF. The CDR3 coding sequence is TGTGCCAGCAGTTACTCGAGCGGGACAGGGGATGAAAAACTGTTTTTT.

The gene calls are TRBV14 and TRBJ1-2; 8 positions agree with TRBD1. Germline CDR1 reads SGHDN; CDR2 reads FVKESK. Trimming took 2 bases from V and 8 from J; bases not matched to a gene: 4. The CDR3 totals 13 residues. The CDR3 bases are TGTGCCAGCAGCCAAACAGGGGGGTACGGCTACACCTTC. It translates to CASSQTGGYGYTF.

The chain links TRBV5-1 to TRBJ1-2; TRBD1 matches 7 bases. The CDR3 totals 14 residues. From germline, CDR1 is SGHRS and CDR2 YFSETQ. The trim removed 4 bases at V and 0 bases at J, leaving 3 bases unmatched. The CDR3: CASSTGTANYGYTF. The CDR3 DNA follows: TGCGCCAGCAGCACCGGGACAGCTAACTATGGCTACACCTTC.

The chain recombines TRBV24-1 with TRBJ2-2; possible D gene TRBD2, 5 bases. The germline CDR1 and CDR2 sequences are KGHDR and SFDVKD. The CDR3 has 14 amino acids. Trimming removed 4 bases from V and 7 bases from J, with 12 bases in between. In DNA, the CDR3 is TGTGCCACCAGTGACCCCGGACTGGGCGGGGAGCTGTTTTTT. The encoded protein is CATSDPGLGGELFF.

The rearrangement uses TRBV28 and TRBJ2-7, with a possible D match to TRBD2 (6 bases). Germline V gene data show CDR1 as MDHEN and CDR2 as SYDVKM. The CDR3 has 13 residues. The V and J ends lost 5 bases and 3 bases respectively, with 11 bases between them. CDR3 in amino acids: CASSLGTFYEQYF. CDR3 nucleotide sequence: TGTGCCAGCAGTCTTGGGACTTTCTACGAGCAGTACTTC.